This T cell receptor beta chain appears in the sequencing data of a study of control samples from healthy donors and cancer patients (TCRdb year 2020). To note about this clone: This clone's antigen is unknown. Per-base qualities were not stored, and no clone one base away is much larger.

Library preparation employed the immunoSEQ multiplex PCR assay. Not all clones reach the TCRdb copy of this immuneACCESS table, which keeps in-frame sequences only. Checked studies attribute under half of the gap to unresolved V genes and leave the rest unexplained. Within this sample are 75,000 to 100,000 clones, with about nine tenths of them counted one time only. Clones ranked in the top ten supply approximately 6% of the sample. Ends trimmed: V by 3 bases, J by 4 bases; bases unmatched to a gene: 6. There are 16 amino acids in the CDR3, from cysteine to phenylalanine inclusive. The retained sequence is limited to the CDR3, 48 bases, with the frame set at the first base. As encoded in the germline V gene (reference sequence), CDR1 is SEHNR while CDR2 is FQNEAQ.

The receptor was isolated from a man aged 45-65 years in good health. The chain employs TRBV7-9 and TRBJ2-1; the central 10 bases match TRBD2. The sequencing sample was made of blood. CDR3 reads: CASSLVAGGPYNEQFF. At the DNA level, the sequence is TGTGCCAGCAGCTTGGTAGCGGGGGGCCCGTACAATGAGCAGTTCTTC.